This T cell receptor beta chain was sequenced during a study of CD8 T cells in Susac syndrome. Study as a whole: Patients with Susac syndrome were therapy-naive, taking corticosteroids, with some also receiving intravenous immunoglobulin, or taking intravenous immunoglobulin alone at the time their blood was drawn. General study results and limits: The CD4+ T cell repertoires that were profiled in Susac syndrome showed no clonal expansion.

The CDR3 is 13 amino acids. J lost 3 bases, V lost 6 bases, and 3 bases had no gene match. Germline V gene data show CDR1 as MDHEN and CDR2 as SYDVKM. Sequencing of TCR beta, carried out with a high-throughput approach, was applied to CD8+ and CD4+ T cells from the blood. About this clonotype: Its specificity is not known.

cDNA came from about 0.5 to 1 ug RNA primed by random hexamers. TCRdb reprocessed the immunoSEQ multiplex PCR reads via MiXCR and lists one record per CDR3 protein. The table shows some 250,000 distinct CDR3 sequences, with 90% to 96% occurring only once. The rearrangement uses TRBV28 and TRBJ1-2, with 8 positions matching TRBD1. The receptor was derived from a human donor with Susac syndrome. Source material: CD4+ T cells from PBMCs. The CDR3 is CASSKQGDYGYTF. The CDR3 DNA is TGTGCCAGCAGCAAACAGGGGGACTATGGCTACACCTTC.